Shown below are 28 T cell receptor beta chains from a single sample sequenced in a study of blood T cell repertoires in COVID-19. Repertoires were generated with immunoSEQ multiplex PCR, while TCRdb's copy carries only in-frame clones and drops some. The sample records around 97,000 clones, over 70% being singletons. Sequencing was done on a sample of peripheral blood. The receptors were sampled from a human donor in a cohort sampled during active or convalescent COVID-19.

This rearrangement joins TRBV7-2 to TRBJ2-1, with D perhaps TRBD2 (7 bases). The CDR3 covers 14 residues. Trimming removed 1 base at V and 8 bases at J, with 12 bases between. The germline V gene has CDR1 SGHTA and CDR2 FQGNSA. The CDR3, as DNA: TGTGCCAGCAGCTTAGTAGGGGGGGGTGATGAGCAGTTCTTC. Its protein product is CASSLVGGGDEQFF.

V is TRBV10-2 and J is TRBJ1-6, with TRBD1 matching over 8 bases. Germline V gene sequence: CDR1 WSHSY, CDR2 SAAADI. CDR3 length: 13 residues. With V trimmed by 8 bases and J by 9 bases, 6 bases remained unmatched. This CDR3 is CASAAGGRSPLHF. The CDR3 DNA follows: TGCGCCAGCGCTGCAGGGGGCCGTTCACCCCTCCACTTT.

This chain connects TRBV6-5 to TRBJ1-3, with D possibly TRBD1 on 5 matching bases. Germline V gene lookup returns CDR1 MNHEY and CDR2 SVGAGI. V lost 7 bases and J 0 bases, leaving 10 bases between the germline ends. There are 14 residues in the CDR3. As DNA, the CDR3 is TGTGCCAGCAAAGGACAACTCTCTGGAAACACCATATATTTT. Its translation is CASKGQLSGNTIYF.

J is TRBJ2-7 and V is TRBV28; 8 bases align to TRBD2. V lost 1 base and J lost 1; bases outside the gene matches: 3. The V gene's germline CDR1 is MDHEN and CDR2 SYDVKM. The CDR3 spans 15 residues. The CDR3 here is CASSLFSGESYEQYF. DNA of the CDR3: TGTGCCAGCAGTTTATTTAGCGGGGAGTCCTACGAGCAGTACTTC.

The rearrangement uses TRBV7-2 and TRBJ1-4; D is possibly TRBD1 (6 bases). With 3 bases removed from V and 7 bases from J, the gap between germline ends came to 15 bases. The CDR3 spans 15 residues. Germline-derived CDR1 and CDR2 are SGHTA and FQGNSA. The CDR3 region has the DNA TGTGCCAGCAGCTTCGGAAACTCCAGGGGTGAAAAACTGTTTTTT. This codes for CASSFGNSRGEKLFF.

The V and J genes are TRBV6-5 and TRBJ2-2; possible D gene TRBD2, 5 bases. The length of the CDR3 is 14 residues. Germline V gene sequence: CDR1 MNHEY, CDR2 SVGAGI. Trimming removed 7 bases at V and 2 bases at J, with 11 bases between. In DNA form, the CDR3 reads TGTGCCAGCATCCCGGGGTTTAACACCGGGGAGCTGTTTTTT. This translates into CASIPGFNTGELFF.

The chain joins TRBV15 to TRBJ1-5; tentative D call: TRBD1 (6 bases). The V end lost 5 bases, the J end lost 0 bases, and 14 bases lay between the germline ends. The germline V gene has CDR1 LNHNV and CDR2 YYDKDF (reference sequence). This CDR3 comprises 16 residues. DNA of the CDR3: TGTGCCACCAGCCGAAGAGGACAGACTAGCAATCAGCCCCAGCATTTT. Its protein is CATSRRGQTSNQPQHF. Supplemented by reference TRBV15 and TRBJ1-5, the full variable domain reads DAMVIQNPRYQVTQFGKPVTLSCSQTLNHNVMYWYQQKSSQAPKLLFHYYDKDFNNEADTPDNFQSRRPNTSFCFLDIRSPGLGDTAMYLCATSRRGQTSNQPQHFGDGTRLSIL.

V and J are TRBV27 and TRBJ2-6, with a tentative D call TRBD1 (5 bases). The germline CDR1 and CDR2 sequences are MNHEY and SMNVEV (reference sequence). The CDR3 contains 16 residues. V was shortened by 2 bases and J by 2 bases, with 10 bases between the two germline ends. The DNA for the CDR3 is TGTGCCAGCAGTTTAGAAGGGGCGGCTGGGGCCAACGTCCTGACTTTC. This encodes CASSLEGAAGANVLTF.

The chain employs TRBV18 and TRBJ1-4; D not certain. Germline values: CDR1 KGHSH, CDR2 LQKENI. The CDR3 spans 13 residues. V was cut by 2 bases and J by 4 bases, with 5 bases left in between. This chain's CDR3 is CASSPGVNEKLFF. CDR3 bases: TGTGCCAGCTCACCAGGAGTTAATGAAAAACTGTTTTTT.

The gene calls are TRBV28 and TRBJ1-4; maybe TRBD1 (5 bases). This CDR3 has 12 amino acids. Germline lookup yields CDR1 MDHEN and CDR2 SYDVKM. The CDR3 sequence: CVARGVREKLFF. In nucleotides, the CDR3 is TGTGTCGCCCGGGGGGTCCGCGAAAAACTGTTTTTT.

J is TRBJ2-3 and V is TRBV27; TRBD1 is a possible D gene (5 bases). The CDR3 loop spans 12 amino acids. V lost 7 bases to trimming and J lost 9 bases, with 14 bases between them. CDR1 is MNHEY, CDR2 SMNVEV, per germline (reference sequence). Here the CDR3 reads CASNPRARTQYF. The DNA of the CDR3 is TGTGCCAGCAACCCCAGGGCAAGAACGCAGTATTTT.

This chain links TRBV28 with TRBJ2-3; 11 nucleotides match TRBD2. The V segment lost 4 bases and the J segment 6 bases; nucleotides outside the gene matches: 9. CDR3 length: 16 amino acids. Germline V gene sequence: CDR1 MDHEN, CDR2 SYDVKM. The chain's CDR3 is CASSSSVTSGADTQYF. The CDR3 bases are TGTGCCAGCAGTTCGTCCGTGACTAGCGGGGCCGATACGCAGTATTTT. Full variable domain (remainder filled in from reference TRBV28 and TRBJ2-3): DVKVTQSSRYLVKRTGEKVFLECVQDMDHENMFWYRQDPGLGLRLIYFSYDVKMKEKGDIPEGYSVSREKKERFSLILESASTNQTSMYLCASSSSVTSGADTQYFGPGTRLTVL.

The rearrangement links TRBV5-6 to TRBJ2-7; 10 bases align to TRBD2. With 4 bases clipped from V and 2 bases from J, the junction kept 6 bases outside the gene matches. The germline V gene encodes CDR1 SGHDT and CDR2 YYEEEE. This CDR3 contains 15 residues. The CDR3 bases are TGTGCCAGCAGCCCAGGGACTAGCGTAACCTACGAGCAGTACTTC. It codes for CASSPGTSVTYEQYF.

The V gene is TRBV5-1, the J gene TRBJ2-2; 7 nucleotides agree with TRBD1. From germline, CDR1 is SGHRS and CDR2 YFSETQ. V lost 6 bases to trimming and J lost 4 bases; unmatched junction nucleotides: 15. There are 17 residues in the CDR3. CDR3 DNA: TGCGCCAGCACTCTAAACAGGGGCACCCCCGTCACCGGGGAGCTGTTTTTT. Protein sequence: CASTLNRGTPVTGELFF.

V and J are TRBV7-3 and TRBJ2-1; 7 bases match TRBD2. V dropped 5 bases and J dropped 9; count of bases not matched to a gene: 10. The CDR3 is 14 residues long. Per the germline V gene, CDR1 is SGHTA and CDR2 is FQGTGA. CDR3 sequence: CASSPTPGTTEQFF. The CDR3 DNA reads as TGTGCCAGCAGCCCCACCCCCGGGACTACTGAGCAGTTCTTC.

The chain carries TRBV10-1 and TRBJ1-6; D is ambiguous. The CDR3 contains 17 residues. Trimming stripped 0 bases from V and 6 bases from J, with 15 bases between. From germline, CDR1 is WNHNN and CDR2 SYGVQD (reference sequence). This chain's CDR3 is CASSESPRAVGNSPLHF. DNA for the CDR3: TGCGCCAGCAGTGAGTCCCCGAGGGCAGTGGGTAATTCACCCCTCCACTTT.

V usage is TRBV2 and J usage is TRBJ2-7; tentative D call: TRBD2 (6 bases). Germline V gene lookup returns CDR1 SNHLY and CDR2 FYNNEI. The V end was cut by 10 bases, the J end by 2 bases, with 12 bases between. The CDR3 sequence is 12 residues long. The CDR3 protein is CAIRTITYEQYF. DNA of the CDR3: TGTGCCATTAGGACTATAACCTACGAGCAGTACTTC. Full variable domain (missing parts from reference TRBV2 and TRBJ2-7): EPEVTQTPSHQVTQMGQEVILRCVPISNHLYFYWYRQILGQKVEFLVSFYNNEISEKSEIFDDQFSVERPDGSNFTLKIRSTKLEDSAMYFCAIRTITYEQYFGPGTRLTVT.

This chain joins TRBV12-5 and TRBJ2-3; 13 bases align to TRBD2. Losses at the gene ends were 6 bases for V and 7 bases for J; bases not matched to a gene: 7. Germline-derived CDR1 and CDR2 are LGHNT and FRNRAP. There are 15 residues in the CDR3. CDR3 nucleotide sequence: TGTGCTAGTGGCGCGGGGACTAGCGGGATAAATACGCAGTATTTT. Translation gives CASGAGTSGINTQYF.

The V and J genes are TRBV6-5 and TRBJ1-2; D gene ambiguous. The germline V gene encodes CDR1 MNHEY and CDR2 SVGAGI. This CDR3 spans 15 amino acids. The ends were cut back, 2 bases at V and 0 bases at J, with 10 bases in the middle. CDR3 in DNA: TGTGCCAGCAGTTACCCCGGAGCCCCTAACTATGGCTACACCTTC. It yields the protein CASSYPGAPNYGYTF.

The chain couples TRBV5-4 to TRBJ1-6, with 9 bases fitting TRBD1. The germline CDR1 and CDR2 sequences are SGHNT and YYREEE (reference sequence). V shed 2 bases, J shed 11 bases, and the junction held 8 bases outside the gene matches. This CDR3 is built from 15 residues. CDR3 in amino acids: CASSFFDRGSAPLHF. CDR3 nucleotide sequence: TGTGCCAGCAGCTTTTTCGACAGGGGGTCGGCACCCCTCCACTTT.

The rearrangement links TRBV5-1 to TRBJ2-3; the match to TRBD1 covers 7 bases. CDR1 is SGHRS and CDR2 is YFSETQ in the germline V gene. Trimming took 4 bases from V and 4 from J; bases not matched to a gene: 9. The CDR3 is made up of 15 amino acids. CDR3 coding DNA: TGCGCCAGCAGCGATAGTTACGGACAGGCAGATACGCAGTATTTT. It specifies CASSDSYGQADTQYF.

This chain uses TRBV5-1 with TRBJ2-1; TRBD2 matches at 15 bases. The CDR3 is made up of 13 amino acids. Germline V gene data show CDR1 as SGHRS and CDR2 as YFSETQ. Losses at the gene ends were 7 bases for V and 7 bases for J; bases not matched to a gene: 0. DNA of the CDR3: TGCGCCAGCGGACTAGCGGGGGGGAATGAGCAGTTCTTC. Its translation is CASGLAGGNEQFF.

This chain links TRBV27 with TRBJ2-3, with 10 nucleotides matching TRBD2. This CDR3 has 15 amino acids. The germline CDR1 and CDR2 sequences are MNHEY and SMNVEV (reference sequence). With V trimmed by 7 bases and J by 1 base, 5 bases remained unmatched. CDR3 in amino acids: CASKHGTSGTDTQYF. The CDR3 bases are TGTGCCAGCAAACATGGGACTAGCGGCACAGATACGCAGTATTTT.

The chain recombines TRBV3-1 (or the pseudogene TRBV3-2) with TRBJ1-5; D is unresolved. CDR1 is LGHDT, CDR2 YNNKEL, per germline (reference sequence). Trimming took 0 bases from V and 4 from J, leaving 10 bases between them. This CDR3 spans 15 amino acids. The CDR3: CASSQDSTGNQPQHF. As DNA, the CDR3 is TGTGCCAGCAGCCAAGATAGCACGGGGAATCAGCCCCAGCATTTT.

This rearrangement joins TRBV2 to TRBJ1-1; D might be TRBD1 (6 bases). This CDR3 comprises 14 residues. V lost 4 bases to trimming and J lost 4 bases, with 13 bases between them. CDR1 SNHLY and CDR2 FYNNEI come from the germline V gene. The CDR3 DNA is TGTGCCAGCAGTGTGCGGGGAGGGGGCACTGAAGCTTTCTTT. As protein: CASSVRGGGTEAFF.

This clone was observed a few times. The chain uses TRBV2 and TRBJ1-5; TRBD1 matches 7 bases. V shed 7 bases, J shed 6 bases, and the junction held 6 bases outside the gene matches. Germline V gene data show CDR1 as SNHLY and CDR2 as FYNNEI. The CDR3 loop spans 13 amino acids. CDR3 sequence: CASKTGPTQPQHF. The CDR3 nucleotides read TGTGCCAGCAAGACAGGGCCTACTCAGCCCCAGCATTTT.

This chain connects TRBV24-1 to TRBJ1-4; TRBD1 matches at 8 bases. CDR1 and CDR2 (germline): KGHDR, SFDVKD. V trimming: 5 bases; J trimming: 10 bases; junction bases outside the gene matches: 2. This CDR3 has 12 amino acids. CDR3 residues: CATSAQGGKLFF. The CDR3 DNA reads TGTGCCACCAGTGCACAGGGGGGAAAACTGTTTTTT.

This sequence joins TRBV7-3 and TRBJ2-2, with TRBD2 identical over 9 bases. V lost 3 bases to trimming and J lost 4 bases; unmatched junction nucleotides: 3. There are 15 residues in the CDR3. Germline loops: CDR1 SGHTA, CDR2 FQGTGA. Here the CDR3 DNA reads TGTGCCAGCAGCTTTGTAGCGGGGGTCACCGGGGAGCTGTTTTTT. Residues: CASSFVAGVTGELFF.